The 28 T cell receptor beta chains listed next were all sequenced from one sample in a study of blood T cell repertoires in COVID-19. TCRdb's table, derived via immunoSEQ multiplex PCR, lists solely in-frame clones and lacks some. The sample carries approximately 89,000 clones, around 75% recorded once. The sample taken for sequencing was peripheral blood. The receptors were sampled from a man aged 70-80 years with acute or convalescent COVID-19.

V and J are TRBV7-8 and TRBJ1-2, with a weak D call TRBD1 (5 bases). Germline CDR1 is SGHVS and CDR2 is FQNEAQ. This CDR3 has 13 residues. V was trimmed by 2 bases and J by 4 bases, leaving 8 bases between them. As DNA, the CDR3 is TGTGCCAGCAGCTTACAGGGAAGCTATGGCTACACCTTC. Translated, it gives CASSLQGSYGYTF.

This clone was seen more than once but under ten times. The gene calls are TRBV28 and TRBJ1-1; 9 positions agree with TRBD1. This CDR3 contains 15 residues. The V segment lost 6 bases and the J segment 5 bases; nucleotides outside the gene matches: 10. CDR1 is MDHEN and CDR2 is SYDVKM in the germline V gene. The chain's CDR3 is CASRPLGTGPTEAFF. CDR3 sequence (DNA): TGTGCCAGCAGGCCTCTCGGGACAGGGCCAACTGAAGCTTTCTTT.

The chain links TRBV28 to TRBJ2-3; TRBD1 matches 7 bases. J was trimmed by 1 base and V by 7 bases; bases with no gene match: 14. CDR3 length: 17 residues. CDR1 and CDR2 (germline): MDHEN, SYDVKM. CDR3 protein: CASIPLDRDGGTDTQYF. The CDR3 DNA reads as TGTGCCAGCATTCCACTAGACAGGGATGGGGGCACAGATACGCAGTATTTT.

The V gene is TRBV9, the J gene TRBJ1-5; perhaps TRBD1 as D (5 bases). The CDR3 sequence is 13 residues long. Germline CDR1 SGDLS, CDR2 YYNGEE. Trimming removed 4 bases at V and 5 bases at J, with 10 bases between. The DNA for the CDR3 is TGTGCCAGCAGCCAAGACAGCTATCAGCCCCAGCATTTT. It translates to CASSQDSYQPQHF.

V gene TRBV7-9 combines with J gene TRBJ2-1, with 7 nucleotides matching TRBD2. The CDR3 loop spans 16 amino acids. With 0 bases clipped from V and 2 bases from J, the junction kept 4 bases outside the gene matches. Germline lookup yields CDR1 SEHNR and CDR2 FQNEAQ (reference sequence). CDR3 region: CASSLALAVPYNEQFF. CDR3 coding DNA: TGTGCCAGCAGCTTAGCTCTAGCGGTCCCCTACAATGAGCAGTTCTTC.

The chain links TRBV13 to TRBJ2-5; 7 bases line up with TRBD1. The length of the CDR3 is 14 residues. In germline, CDR1 is PRHDT, CDR2 FYEKMQ (reference sequence). With 2 bases clipped from V and 5 bases from J, the junction kept 5 bases outside the gene matches. CDR3 amino acids: CASSLQQGRETQYF. In nucleotides, the CDR3 is TGTGCCAGCAGCTTACAACAGGGGCGGGAGACCCAGTACTTC.

This clone turned up a few times. The CDR3 reads CASSDLVAGGPEQYF. In DNA form, the CDR3 reads TGTGCCAGCAGTGATTTGGTAGCGGGAGGGCCGGAGCAGTACTTC. The chain carries TRBV2 and TRBJ2-7; 11 bases align to TRBD2. The V and J ends lost 3 bases and 7 bases, in that order; junction bases with no gene match: 8. CDR3 length: 15 amino acids. Per the germline V gene, CDR1 is SNHLY and CDR2 is FYNNEI.

This clone was counted a single time. The rearrangement uses TRBV7-9 and TRBJ2-2, with TRBD1 as a possible D gene (6 bases). CDR1 and CDR2 (germline): SEHNR, FQNEAQ (reference sequence). The germline V and J ends were trimmed by 1 base and 4 bases, with 10 bases remaining between them. The CDR3 consists of 15 residues. The CDR3 spells CASSLGSGATGELFF. The CDR3, as DNA: TGTGCCAGCAGCTTAGGTTCAGGGGCCACCGGGGAGCTGTTTTTT.

In DNA, the CDR3 is TGTGCCAGCAGTTTATCGGGACAGAGCCTAGGGAATGAGCAGTTCTTC. Translating gives CASSLSGQSLGNEQFF. The chain couples TRBV27 to TRBJ2-1, with TRBD1 matching 7 bases. This CDR3 is built from 16 residues. V trimming: 0 bases; J trimming: 7 bases; junction bases outside the gene matches: 9. Germline CDR1 MNHEY, CDR2 SMNVEV (reference sequence).

The rearrangement links TRBV28 to TRBJ1-2, with D possibly being TRBD1 (5 bases). V lost 2 bases to trimming and J lost 4 bases, with 11 bases between them. Germline CDR1 is MDHEN and CDR2 is SYDVKM. The CDR3 contains 14 residues. CDR3 loop: CASSLPGQTYGYTF. The CDR3 nucleotides read TGTGCCAGCAGTTTACCAGGGCAGACCTATGGCTACACCTTC.

The chain carries TRBV6-4 and TRBJ2-7; a possible D gene is TRBD2 (5 bases). Germline lookup yields CDR1 MRHNA and CDR2 SNTAGT. The CDR3 consists of 12 residues. V was clipped by 0 bases and J by 6 bases, with 6 bases between them. The CDR3 nucleotides read TGTGCCAGCAGTGACTCCGCGGGCGAGCAGTACTTC. Translating gives CASSDSAGEQYF.

The CDR3 sequence is CASSRDRGWETQYF. For the CDR3, the DNA is TGTGCCAGCAGCAGGGACAGGGGTTGGGAGACCCAGTACTTC. This chain joins TRBV2 and TRBJ2-5; 10 positions match TRBD1. Trimming removed 6 bases from V and 5 bases from J; junction bases left unmatched: 6. This CDR3 spans 14 amino acids. In germline, CDR1 is SNHLY, CDR2 FYNNEI.

V is TRBV5-1 and J is TRBJ2-7, with unresolved D. Germline lookup yields CDR1 SGHRS and CDR2 YFSETQ. V shed 3 bases and J shed 0 bases, with 4 bases lying between them. This CDR3 contains 12 residues. The chain's CDR3 is CASSSVSYEQYF. The DNA of the CDR3 is TGCGCCAGCAGCTCCGTCTCCTACGAGCAGTACTTC. The whole variable domain, filled in from reference TRBV5-1 and TRBJ2-7, reads KAGVTQTPRYLIKTRGQQVTLSCSPISGHRSVSWYQQTPGQGLQFLFEYFSETQRNKGNFPGRFSGRQFSNSRSEMNVSTLELGDSALYLCASSSVSYEQYFGPGTRLTVT.

This clone appeared once. This chain joins TRBV3-1 (or the pseudogene TRBV3-2) and TRBJ2-1, with TRBD2 matching over 12 bases. V was clipped by 0 bases and J by 8 bases; unmatched bases: 5. Per the germline V gene, CDR1 is LGHDT and CDR2 is YNNKEL (reference sequence). There are 16 residues in the CDR3. The CDR3 reads CASSQERTSGMYEQFF. CDR3 DNA sequence: TGTGCCAGCAGCCAAGAACGGACTAGCGGGATGTATGAGCAGTTCTTC.

This clone was seen more than once but under ten times. The V and J genes are TRBV24-1 and TRBJ2-3; D unclear. Germline lookup yields CDR1 KGHDR and CDR2 SFDVKD. The CDR3 covers 15 residues. V lost 2 bases and J lost 0, with 8 bases in between. The CDR3 nucleotides read TGTGCCACCAGTGATTCTGTCGGTAGCACAGATACGCAGTATTTT. Amino acids: CATSDSVGSTDTQYF.

The chain recombines TRBV27 with TRBJ1-2, with unresolved D. There are 15 residues in the CDR3. The germline V and J ends were trimmed by 4 bases and 0 bases, with 12 bases remaining between them. The germline V gene encodes CDR1 MNHEY and CDR2 SMNVEV (reference sequence). DNA for the CDR3: TGTGCCAGCAGTTCCTGGACTGAAACTAACTATGGCTACACCTTC. Encoded protein: CASSSWTETNYGYTF.

This chain connects TRBV7-3 to TRBJ2-1, with 8 bases lining up with TRBD1. Germline CDR1 SGHTA, CDR2 FQGTGA. The V and J ends lost 2 bases and 7 bases, in that order; junction bases with no gene match: 10. The CDR3 consists of 16 residues. CDR3 loop: CASSLRAGGDMNEQFF. The CDR3, as DNA: TGTGCCAGCAGCTTACGCGCAGGGGGCGATATGAATGAGCAGTTCTTC.

The chain carries TRBV28 and TRBJ2-3; D remains unclear. V was shortened by 3 bases and J by 8 bases, with 9 bases between the two germline ends. Germline CDR1 and CDR2: MDHEN and SYDVKM. CDR3 length: 12 residues. CDR3 nucleotide sequence: TGTGCCAGCAGTTTCGCGAGGCGTACGCAGTATTTT. Protein sequence: CASSFARRTQYF.

The chain employs TRBV12-3 or TRBV12-4 and TRBJ1-2; TRBD1 is a possible D gene (5 bases). The CDR3 consists of 12 residues. Trimming took 1 base from V and 8 from J, leaving 8 bases between them. CDR3 nucleotide sequence: TGTGCCAGCAGTTTAGGGGGGGGAGGCTACACCTTC. It is translated as CASSLGGGGYTF.

This clone was counted only a few times. This chain uses TRBV20-1 with TRBJ1-2; TRBD1 matches at 7 bases. Germline trimming cut 4 bases from V and 4 bases from J; bases unmatched to any gene: 0. Per the germline V gene, CDR1 is DFQATT and CDR2 is SNEGSKA (reference sequence). This CDR3 region has 11 residues. The CDR3 here is CSATGGYGYTF. The DNA for the CDR3 is TGCAGTGCTACAGGGGGCTATGGCTACACCTTC.

This clone was seen only once. The rearrangement uses TRBV4-1 and TRBJ2-5, with D tentatively TRBD2 (6 bases). The CDR3 has 15 amino acids. CDR1 and CDR2 from the germline V gene are MGHRA and YSYEKL. Trimming took off 1 base at V and 5 bases at J, with 14 bases between the two ends. The CDR3 here is CASSQGSGQPETQYF. The CDR3 DNA reads as TGCGCCAGCAGCCAAGGAAGCGGGCAACCCGAGACCCAGTACTTC.

This clone has only one observation. The gene calls are TRBV28 and TRBJ2-1, with D maybe TRBD2 (5 bases). The CDR3 runs 14 residues. V shed 4 bases and J shed 10 bases, with 17 bases lying between them. Germline values: CDR1 MDHEN, CDR2 SYDVKM. The CDR3 region is CASSSSTPPLEQFF. The CDR3 coding sequence is TGTGCCAGCAGTTCTAGCACCCCGCCCTTGGAGCAGTTCTTC. The entire variable domain, with the rest obtained from reference TRBV28 and TRBJ2-1, is as follows: DVKVTQSSRYLVKRTGEKVFLECVQDMDHENMFWYRQDPGLGLRLIYFSYDVKMKEKGDIPEGYSVSREKKERFSLILESASTNQTSMYLCASSSSTPPLEQFFGPGTRLTVL.

The chain couples TRBV6-5 to TRBJ2-3, with 8 bases identical to TRBD2. V lost 6 bases and J lost 10; bases outside the gene matches: 9. This CDR3 spans 13 amino acids. Germline CDR1 MNHEY, CDR2 SVGAGI. In DNA form, the CDR3 reads TGTGCCAGCAGCATAGCGGCTAGCGGGTCGCAGTATTTT. This codes for CASSIAASGSQYF.

J is TRBJ2-3 and V is TRBV7-3, with D possibly TRBD1 on 6 matching bases. Between the trimmed V and J ends, which lost 5 bases and 2 bases, there was a span of 11 bases. This CDR3 is 14 amino acids long. Germline CDR1 reads SGHTA; CDR2 reads FQGTGA. This CDR3 reads CASSAGTHTDTQYF. CDR3 in DNA: TGTGCCAGCAGCGCCGGGACACACACAGATACGCAGTATTTT. The full variable domain, with the rest looked up from reference TRBV7-3 and TRBJ2-3, is GAGVSQTPSNKVTEKGKYVELRCDPISGHTALYWYRQSLGQGPEFLIYFQGTGAADDSGLPNDRFFAVRPEGSVSTLKIQRTERGDSAVYLCASSAGTHTDTQYFGPGTRLTVL.

In its sample, this clone is large. The J gene is TRBJ1-1, the V gene TRBV27; 9 bases fit TRBD1. The CDR3 is 14 residues long. Per germline, CDR1 MNHEY and CDR2 SMNVEV (reference sequence). The V and J ends lost 7 bases and 4 bases, in that order; junction bases with no gene match: 7. This CDR3 reads CASTLTGGSTEAFF. The CDR3 DNA is TGTGCCAGCACCCTGACAGGGGGGAGCACTGAAGCTTTCTTT.

The chain carries TRBV5-1 and TRBJ2-7, with 7 bases lining up with TRBD1. Germline CDR1 is SGHRS and CDR2 is YFSETQ. The V and J ends lost 2 bases and 2 bases, in that order; junction bases with no gene match: 4. This CDR3 spans 14 amino acids. In DNA form, the CDR3 reads TGCGCCAGCAGCTTTACCGGACAGGCCTACGAGCAGTACTTC. Translated: CASSFTGQAYEQYF.

V gene TRBV11-2 combines with J gene TRBJ1-2, with D maybe TRBD1 (6 bases). Trimming cost V 5 bases and J 4 bases, with 17 bases left between them. The CDR3 consists of 15 residues. The germline V gene has CDR1 SGHAT and CDR2 FQNNGV. The CDR3 protein is CASSPHAGERYGYTF. The CDR3 region has the DNA TGTGCCAGCAGCCCCCACGCAGGGGAACGCTATGGCTACACCTTC.

The chain employs TRBV28 and TRBJ2-7; 9 bases agree with TRBD1. This CDR3 has 14 residues. Unmatched junction bases numbered 8, after V lost 11 bases and J lost 0 bases. Germline V gene sequence: CDR1 MDHEN, CDR2 SYDVKM. The CDR3: CAGWDRDFSYEQYF. The CDR3 region has the DNA TGTGCCGGATGGGACAGGGATTTCTCCTACGAGCAGTACTTC. Using reference TRBV28 and TRBJ2-7 for the parts outside the CDR3, the full variable domain is DVKVTQSSRYLVKRTGEKVFLECVQDMDHENMFWYRQDPGLGLRLIYFSYDVKMKEKGDIPEGYSVSREKKERFSLILESASTNQTSMYLCAGWDRDFSYEQYFGPGTRLTVT.